The entry below describes one TCR beta chain. These data belong to a study of blood T cell repertoires in COVID-19. About the research overall: Samples representing acute and convalescent COVID-19 were sourced from the United States, Italy and Spain.

The table came from immunoSEQ multiplex PCR; TCRdb's copy has only in-frame clones and leaves some out. The sample holds 210,000 or so clones; roughly four fifths are singletons and the top ten take 12%. Sequences were obtained from peripheral blood. The clonotype was recovered from a woman aged 40 to 55 with acute or convalescent COVID-19.

Here the CDR3 DNA reads TGTGCCAGCAGCCTAAGGACTAGCGGGACCACAGATACGCAGTATTTT. Its translation: CASSLRTSGTTDTQYF. This chain links TRBV13 with TRBJ2-3, with 12 bases aligning to TRBD2. V lost 5 bases, J lost 2 bases, and 5 bases stayed unmatched. CDR3 size: 16 residues. Germline V gene lookup returns CDR1 PRHDT and CDR2 FYEKMQ (reference sequence). The full variable domain, rest sourced from reference TRBV13 and TRBJ2-3, is AAGVIQSPRHLIKEKRETATLKCYPIPRHDTVYWYQQGPGQDPQFLISFYEKMQSDKGSIPDRFSAQQFSDYHSELNMSSLELGDSALYFCASSLRTSGTTDTQYFGPGTRLTVL.